This T cell receptor beta chain was identified during a study of blood T cell repertoires in COVID-19. For the study at large: Sources were T cells, B-cell-depleted T cells, or PBMCs; the material itself was cDNA or gDNA.

Study processing details: Estimated nucleated cell counts came from reference gene primer amplification. Profiling relied on immunoSEQ multiplex PCR, and the TCRdb table lists in-frame clones only, not all of them. V, J and clone size derive from that table, while D and trimming were established from the DNA sequence. This sample has about 200,000 clones; 80% to 90% occur once, and the top ten carry 0.75% to 0.9%. V was shortened by 7 bases and J by 1 base, with 19 bases between the two germline ends. CDR3 length: 16 residues. Germline CDR1 MDHEN, CDR2 SYDVKM. The J gene is TRBJ1-2, the V gene TRBV28, with D perhaps matching TRBD1 (6 bases). This receptor was obtained from a woman in her 70s with acute or convalescent COVID-19. What was sequenced was peripheral blood. The CDR3 DNA reads as TGTGCCAGCACCCTAGGGGGAACGCGCGATAACTATGGCTACACCTTC. Its translation is CASTLGGTRDNYGYTF.